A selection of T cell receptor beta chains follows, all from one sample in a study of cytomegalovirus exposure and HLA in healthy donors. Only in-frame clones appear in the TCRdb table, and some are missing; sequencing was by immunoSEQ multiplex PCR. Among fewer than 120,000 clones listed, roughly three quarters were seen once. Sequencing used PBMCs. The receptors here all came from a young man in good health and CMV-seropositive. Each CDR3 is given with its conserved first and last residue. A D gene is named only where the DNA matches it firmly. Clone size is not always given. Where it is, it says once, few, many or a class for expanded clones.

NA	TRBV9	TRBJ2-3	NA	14	TGTGCCAGCAGCGTAGTCTCGGGTGGAGATACGCAGTATTTT	CASSVVSGGDTQYF
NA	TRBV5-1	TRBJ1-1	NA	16	TGCGCCAGCAGCTTGGCCTTGACAGCAGCCGGATCCCAAGCTTTCTTT	CASSLALTAAGSQAFF
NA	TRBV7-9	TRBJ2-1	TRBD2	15	TGTGCCAGCAGCTTTTTGGCGGGGGGGCTCAATGAGCAGTTCTTC	CASSFLAGGLNEQFF
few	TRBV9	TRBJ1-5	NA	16	TGTGCCAGCAGCGTAGGAACAGGGACCGACAATCAGCCCCAGCATTTT	CASSVGTGTDNQPQHF
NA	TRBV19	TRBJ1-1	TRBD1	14	TGTGCCAGTAGTATAGATCGGGACAGGGTTGAAGCTTTCTTT	CASSIDRDRVEAFF
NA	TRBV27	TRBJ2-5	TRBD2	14	TGTGCCAGCAGCAGGGCTAGCGGCCAAGAGACCCAGTACTTC	CASSRASGQETQYF
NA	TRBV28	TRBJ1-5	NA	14	TGTGCCAGCTTTCCCGGACAGCTCAATCAGCCCCAGCATTTT	CASFPGQLNQPQHF
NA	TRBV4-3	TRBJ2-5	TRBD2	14	TGCGCCAGCAGCCCTAGCGGGGGGGTAGAGACCCAGTACTTC	CASSPSGGVETQYF
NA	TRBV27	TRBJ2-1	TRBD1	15	TGTGCCAGCAACCCGACAGGGGGTCTCGACAATGAGCAGTTCTTC	CASNPTGGLDNEQFF
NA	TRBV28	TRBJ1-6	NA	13	TGTGCCAGCCGAGGCAGCATTCTCTCACCCCTCCACTTT	CASRGSILSPLHF
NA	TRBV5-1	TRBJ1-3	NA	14	TGCGCCAGCAGCTTGGCAGGGGTTGGAAGCACCATATATTTT	CASSLAGVGSTIYF
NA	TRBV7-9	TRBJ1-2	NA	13	TGTTCCAGCAGCTCGTCAGGGGCGGGTGGCTACACCTTC	CSSSSSGAGGYTF
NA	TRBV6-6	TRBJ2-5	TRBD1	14	TGTGCCAGCAGTATGACAGGGCCCCAAGAGACCCAGTACTTC	CASSMTGPQETQYF
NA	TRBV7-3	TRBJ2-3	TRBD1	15	TGTGCCAGCAGCAAACAGGGGGCATCGACAGATACGCAGTATTTT	CASSKQGASTDTQYF
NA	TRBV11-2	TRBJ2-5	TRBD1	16	TGTGCCAGCAGCTTAGACCCGGGACAGGGTTTCGAGACCCAGTACTTC	CASSLDPGQGFETQYF
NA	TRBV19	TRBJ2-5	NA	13	TGTGCCAGTAGTCTCGGGGTAGAGGAGACCCAGTACTTC	CASSLGVEETQYF
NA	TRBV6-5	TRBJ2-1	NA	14	TGTGCCAGCAGAACAGGGACCTCCTACAATGAGCAGTTCTTC	CASRTGTSYNEQFF
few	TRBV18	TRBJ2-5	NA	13	TGTGCCAGCTCACCACCGTTCGGAGAGACCCAGTACTTC	CASSPPFGETQYF
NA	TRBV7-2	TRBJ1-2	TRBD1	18	TGTGCCAGCAGCCCTGAACCTCCGGGACAGGGGGCGCGAGGTGGCTACACCTTC	CASSPEPPGQGARGGYTF
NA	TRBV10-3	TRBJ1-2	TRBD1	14	TGTGCCATCAGTGCGACAGGGGAAGATGATGGCTACACCTTC	CAISATGEDDGYTF
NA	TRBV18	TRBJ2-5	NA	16	TGTGCCAGCTCACCGAACCATATTAAGACGGGATTGACCCAGTACTTC	CASSPNHIKTGLTQYF
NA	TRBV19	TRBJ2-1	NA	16	TGTGCCAGTAGTATTGTGTTTGCGGGTCTTGGGAATGAGCAGTTCTTC	CASSIVFAGLGNEQFF
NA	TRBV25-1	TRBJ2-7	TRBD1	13	TGTGCCAGCAGTTACAGGGGAAAATACGAGCAGTACTTC	CASSYRGKYEQYF
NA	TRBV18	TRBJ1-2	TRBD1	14	TGTGCCAGCTCACAGAAGACAGGGACCTATGGCTACACCTTC	CASSQKTGTYGYTF
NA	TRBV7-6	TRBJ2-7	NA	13	TGTGCCAGCAGCGGAGGGGAGACCTACGAGCAGCACTTC	CASSGGETYEQHF
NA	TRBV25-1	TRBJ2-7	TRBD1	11	TGTGCCAGCAGTACTGGGACAGGGAAGTACTTC	CASSTGTGKYF
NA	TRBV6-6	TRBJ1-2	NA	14	TGTGCCAGCGGACGGGCAGGGGATCTGAATGGCTACACCTTC	CASGRAGDLNGYTF
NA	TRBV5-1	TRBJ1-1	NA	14	TGTGCCAGCAGCTTGATCAGATTGAACACTGAAGCTTTCTTT	CASSLIRLNTEAFF
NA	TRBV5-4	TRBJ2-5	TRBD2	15	TGTGCCAGCAGCTTGGTCCCTAGCGGGGGGGTAACCCAGTACTTC	CASSLVPSGGVTQYF
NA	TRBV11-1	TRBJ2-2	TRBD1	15	TGTGCCAGCAGCTCGTGGGGACAGGGGTTCGGGGAGCTGTTTTTT	CASSSWGQGFGELFF
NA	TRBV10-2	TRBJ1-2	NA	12	TGCGCCAGCAGTGAGGGCAACTATGGCTACACCTTC	CASSEGNYGYTF
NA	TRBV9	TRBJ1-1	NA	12	TGTGCCAGCAGCGGTGACAGCACTGAAGCTTTCTTT	CASSGDSTEAFF
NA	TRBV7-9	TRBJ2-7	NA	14	TGTGCCAGCAGCTTAGGGGGGGTTTCCTACGAGCAGTACTTC	CASSLGGVSYEQYF
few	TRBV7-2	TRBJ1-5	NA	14	TGTGCCAGCAGCTTAGGAAACGGGAGGCAGCCCCAGCATTTT	CASSLGNGRQPQHF
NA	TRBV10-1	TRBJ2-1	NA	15	TGCGCCAGCAGTGAGCGAGAGTCCTCCTACAATGAGCAGTTCTTC	CASSERESSYNEQFF
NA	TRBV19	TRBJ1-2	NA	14	TGTGCCAGTACCCTTGCGAACGCTAACTATGGCTACACCTTC	CASTLANANYGYTF
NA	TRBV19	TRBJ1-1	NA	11	TGTGCCAGTAGTATGGGGCGTAAAGCTTTCTTT	CASSMGRKAFF
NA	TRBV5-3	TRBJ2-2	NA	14	TGTGCCAGGGCGGCCGAGACGGGCACCGGGGAGCTGTTTTTT	CARAAETGTGELFF
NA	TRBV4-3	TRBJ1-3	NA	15	TGCGCCAGCAGCCAGGGAGGGGGTTCTGGAAACACCATATATTTT	CASSQGGGSGNTIYF
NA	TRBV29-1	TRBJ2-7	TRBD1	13	TGCAGCGTTCAAACAGGGGGCGCATACGAGCAGTACTTC	CSVQTGGAYEQYF
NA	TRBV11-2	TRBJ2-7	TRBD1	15	TGTGCCAGCAGCTTCTGGACAGGTTTGACCTACGAGCAGTACTTC	CASSFWTGLTYEQYF
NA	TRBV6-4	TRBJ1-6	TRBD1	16	TGTGCCAGCAGTAACAGGGGTTCGTCCTATAATTCACCCCTCCACTTT	CASSNRGSSYNSPLHF
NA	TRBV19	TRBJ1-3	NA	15	TGTGCCAGTCACACAGGGTCTTTTTCTGGAAACACCATATATTTT	CASHTGSFSGNTIYF
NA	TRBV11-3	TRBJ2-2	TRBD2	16	TGTGCCAGCAGCCACGGACTAGCGGAGGACACCGGGGAGCTGTTTTTT	CASSHGLAEDTGELFF
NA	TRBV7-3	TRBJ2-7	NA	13	TGTGCCAGCAGCTTAAGCCCTAGCTACGAGCAGTACTTC	CASSLSPSYEQYF
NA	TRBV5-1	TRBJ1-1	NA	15	TGCGCCAGCAGCAGAACCGGGACACCGAACACTGAAGCTTTCTTT	CASSRTGTPNTEAFF
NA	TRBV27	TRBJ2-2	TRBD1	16	TGTGCCAGCAGTTCCACTCGGGACAGGGGGCCGGGGGAGCTGTTTTTT	CASSSTRDRGPGELFF
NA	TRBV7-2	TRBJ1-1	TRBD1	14	TGTGCCAGCAGCCGAACAGGGGGCGGAGCTGAAGCTTTCTTT	CASSRTGGGAEAFF
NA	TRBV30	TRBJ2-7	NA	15	TGTGCCTGGAGTGTACCTGACATTGTCACCGACGAGCAGTACTTC	CAWSVPDIVTDEQYF
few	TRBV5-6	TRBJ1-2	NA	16	TGTGCCAGCAGCTTAGAGGGTGCGATAGCTAACTATGGCTACACCTTC	CASSLEGAIANYGYTF
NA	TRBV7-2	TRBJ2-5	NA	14	TGTGCCAGCAGCCCGGGGGGCCAAAGAGAGACCCAGTACTTC	CASSPGGQRETQYF
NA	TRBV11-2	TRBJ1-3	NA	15	TGTGCCAGCAGCTTGGGCCCTTACTCTGGAAACACCATATATTTT	CASSLGPYSGNTIYF
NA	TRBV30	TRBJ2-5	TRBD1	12	TGTGCCTGGGGCAGGGGGCGCGAGACCCAGTACTTC	CAWGRGRETQYF
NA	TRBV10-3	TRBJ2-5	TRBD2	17	TGTGCCATCAGTGAGTTAGCTAGCGGGGGGGCCCAAGAGACCCAGTACTTC	CAISELASGGAQETQYF
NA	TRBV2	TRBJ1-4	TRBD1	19	TGTGCCAGCAGGCCCTCTAGAGGCAGGGGGCTTTGGACTAATGAAAAACTGTTTTTT	CASRPSRGRGLWTNEKLFF
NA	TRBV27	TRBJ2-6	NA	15	TGTGCCAGCAGTTTCGCCGGTGGTGGGGCCAACGTCCTGACTTTC	CASSFAGGGANVLTF
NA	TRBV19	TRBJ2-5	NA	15	TGTGCCAGTAGTATAGGTGGGTCGGGCCAAGAGACCCAGTACTTC	CASSIGGSGQETQYF
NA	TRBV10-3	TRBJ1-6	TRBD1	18	TGTGCCATCAGTGAGTCGTTTGGGACAGGAGATGATAATTCACCCCTCCACTTT	CAISESFGTGDDNSPLHF
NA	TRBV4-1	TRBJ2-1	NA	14	TGCGCCAGCAGCCAAGGTCTCAGGAACGATGAGCAGTTCTTC	CASSQGLRNDEQFF